Given below is one TCR beta chain in context. This entry belongs to a study of blood T cell repertoires in COVID-19. This table comes from immunoSEQ multiplex PCR, and its TCRdb copy is limited to in-frame clones, with some not included. The data contain roughly 180,000 clones, about 81% of them singletons. In germline, CDR1 is SGHTS, CDR2 YDEGEE. The CDR3 is made up of 15 amino acids. The V gene end was trimmed by 0 bases and the J gene end by 6 bases; junction bases not matched to a gene: 4. This chain links TRBV5-8 with TRBJ1-4; 8 bases map to TRBD1. The clonotype originates from a woman of 80 years or more with COVID-19, enrolled during active disease. Sequencing input: peripheral blood. The DNA of the CDR3 is TGTGCCAGCAGCTTGGTTGGACAGGGCCATGAAAAACTGTTTTTT. This encodes CASSLVGQGHEKLFF.